This T cell receptor (beta chain) was found in a study of blood T cell repertoires in COVID-19. Study-level background: Some COVID-19 samples were acute and others convalescent; all came from the United States, Italy and Spain.

How the authors handled the data: Counts of nucleated cells, estimated from reference gene primer amplification, were obtained. The assay was immunoSEQ multiplex PCR, and TCRdb's table has in-frame clones only and misses some. V, J and clone size were drawn from that table, and D and trimming were deduced from the DNA. The data contain 150,000 to 200,000 clones, 85% to 90% of them singletons. The sequence came from a human donor in a cohort sampled during active COVID-19. Sequencing used peripheral blood.

CDR3 DNA: TGTGCCAGCGGACTCGGACTAGCGGGCTCTGGGGCCAACGTCCTGACTTTC. It specifies CASGLGLAGSGANVLTF. This chain links TRBV9 with TRBJ2-6; 11 positions match TRBD2. Trimming removed 7 bases from V and 0 bases from J; junction bases left unmatched: 6. Germline V gene sequence: CDR1 SGDLS, CDR2 YYNGEE. This CDR3 is built from 17 residues. Full variable domain (rest looked up from reference TRBV9 and TRBJ2-6): DSGVTQTPKHLITATGQRVTLRCSPRSGDLSVYWYQQSLDQGLQFLIQYYNGEERAKGNILERFSAQQFPDLHSELNLSSLELGDSALYFCASGLGLAGSGANVLTFGAGSRLTVL.